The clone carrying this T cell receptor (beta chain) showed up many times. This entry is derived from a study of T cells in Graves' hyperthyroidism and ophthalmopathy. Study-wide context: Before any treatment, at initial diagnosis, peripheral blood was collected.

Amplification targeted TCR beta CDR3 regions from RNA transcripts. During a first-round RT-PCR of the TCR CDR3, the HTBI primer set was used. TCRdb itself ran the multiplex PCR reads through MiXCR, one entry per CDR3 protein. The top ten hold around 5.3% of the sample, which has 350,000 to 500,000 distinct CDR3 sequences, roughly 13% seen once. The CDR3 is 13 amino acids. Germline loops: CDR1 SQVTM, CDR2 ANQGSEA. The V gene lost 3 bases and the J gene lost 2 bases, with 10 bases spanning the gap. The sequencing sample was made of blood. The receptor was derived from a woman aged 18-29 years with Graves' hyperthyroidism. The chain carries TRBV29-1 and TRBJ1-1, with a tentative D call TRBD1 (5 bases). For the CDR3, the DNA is TGCAGCGTTGAGTCGGGGGGTAACACTGAAGCTTTCTTT. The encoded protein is CSVESGGNTEAFF. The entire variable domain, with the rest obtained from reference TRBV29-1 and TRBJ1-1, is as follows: SAVISQKPSRDICQRGTSLTIQCQVDSQVTMMFWYRQQPGQSLTLIATANQGSEATYESGFVIDKFPISRPNLTFSTLTVSNMSPEDSSIYLCSVESGGNTEAFFGQGTRLTVV.